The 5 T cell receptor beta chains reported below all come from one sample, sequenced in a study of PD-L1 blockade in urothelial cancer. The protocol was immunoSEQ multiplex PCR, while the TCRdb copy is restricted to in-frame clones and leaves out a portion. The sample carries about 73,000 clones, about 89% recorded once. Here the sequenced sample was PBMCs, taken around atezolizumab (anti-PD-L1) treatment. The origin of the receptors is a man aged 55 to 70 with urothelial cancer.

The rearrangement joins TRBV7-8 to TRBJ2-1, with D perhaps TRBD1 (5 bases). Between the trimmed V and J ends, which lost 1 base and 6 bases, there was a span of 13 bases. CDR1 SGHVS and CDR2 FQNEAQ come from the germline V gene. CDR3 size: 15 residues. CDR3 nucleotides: TGTGCCAGCAGCTTAGGTGGGGCGCCAGGCAATGAGCAGTTCTTC. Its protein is CASSLGGAPGNEQFF.

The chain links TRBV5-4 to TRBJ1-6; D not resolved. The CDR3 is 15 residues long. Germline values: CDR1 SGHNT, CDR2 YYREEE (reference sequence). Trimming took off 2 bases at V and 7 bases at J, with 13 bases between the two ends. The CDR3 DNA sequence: TGTGCCAGCAGCTTTGCACCCAGCGGCAATTCACCCCTCCACTTT. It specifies CASSFAPSGNSPLHF.

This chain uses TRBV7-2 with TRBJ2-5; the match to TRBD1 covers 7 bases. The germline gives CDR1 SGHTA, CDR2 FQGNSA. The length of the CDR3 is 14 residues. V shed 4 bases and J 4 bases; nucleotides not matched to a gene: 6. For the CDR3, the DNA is TGTGCCAGCAGCTATATGGACAGGATAGAGACCCAGTACTTC. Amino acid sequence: CASSYMDRIETQYF.

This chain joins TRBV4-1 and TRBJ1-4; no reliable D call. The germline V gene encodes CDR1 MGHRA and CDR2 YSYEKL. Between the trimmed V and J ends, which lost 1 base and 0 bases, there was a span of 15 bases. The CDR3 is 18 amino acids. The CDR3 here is CASSQGRDIPATNEKLFF. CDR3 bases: TGCGCCAGCAGCCAAGGCCGGGATATCCCTGCAACTAATGAAAAACTGTTTTTT.

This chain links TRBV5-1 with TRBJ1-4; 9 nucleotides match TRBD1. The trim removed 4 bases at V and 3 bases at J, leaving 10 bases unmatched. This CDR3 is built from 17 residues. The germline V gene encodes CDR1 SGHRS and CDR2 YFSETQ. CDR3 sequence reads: CASSRGQGLLANEKLFF. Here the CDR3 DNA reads TGCGCCAGCAGCCGGGGACAGGGACTCTTGGCTAATGAAAAACTGTTTTTT. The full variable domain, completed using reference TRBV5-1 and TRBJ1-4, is KAGVTQTPRYLIKTRGQQVTLSCSPISGHRSVSWYQQTPGQGLQFLFEYFSETQRNKGNFPGRFSGRQFSNSRSEMNVSTLELGDSALYLCASSRGQGLLANEKLFFGSGTQLSVL.